The next 20 T cell receptor beta chains were all read from a single sample in a study of T cell responses to AZD1222 COVID-19 vaccine. Here immunoSEQ multiplex PCR was the method, and the copy in TCRdb shows in-frame clones only, minus some. Among around 160,000 clones, about 92% were seen once, and the ten largest hold approximately 2.1%. The material sequenced was peripheral blood, taken on day 0 of AZD1222 vaccination. The receptor set was obtained from an adult in good health.

This clone appeared once. V usage is TRBV5-8 and J usage is TRBJ2-1, with D hard to call. Germline V CDR1 and CDR2: SGHTS, YDEGEE. The CDR3 is made up of 11 amino acids. The V end lost 0 bases, the J end lost 16 bases, and 11 bases lay between the germline ends. CDR3 protein: CASSLDYIQFF. The CDR3 DNA follows: TGTGCCAGCAGCTTGGACTACATTCAATTCTTC.

DNA for the CDR3: TGTGCCAGTAGTATAAGATTGGACACTGAAGCTTTCTTT. Its translation: CASSIRLDTEAFF. V and J are TRBV19 and TRBJ1-1, with D hard to call. Trimming shortened V by 2 bases and J by 3 bases, and 7 bases separated the two germline ends. The CDR3 runs to 13 residues. Germline assignment: CDR1 LNHDA and CDR2 SQIVND (reference sequence).

The chain carries TRBV5-1 and TRBJ1-2; a possible D gene is TRBD1 (5 bases). The CDR3 runs to 13 residues. V lost 4 bases to trimming and J lost 1 base, with 8 bases between them. Germline V CDR1 and CDR2: SGHRS, YFSETQ. CDR3 loop: CASSPDSNYGYTF. Written as DNA, the CDR3 is TGCGCCAGCAGCCCAGACAGTAACTATGGCTACACCTTC.

The genes are TRBV7-2 and TRBJ2-7; 14 nucleotides line up with TRBD2. Germline CDR1 SGHTA, CDR2 FQGNSA. The J segment lost 0 bases and the V segment lost 5 bases, leaving 12 bases of the junction unmatched. This CDR3 spans 19 amino acids. The CDR3 reads CASSPGTSGRGGPSYEQYF. In DNA form, the CDR3 reads TGTGCCAGCAGCCCGGGGACTAGCGGGAGAGGAGGGCCCTCCTACGAGCAGTACTTC.

CDR3 DNA sequence: TGTGCCAGCAGCCCCTCCGGGACAGCAAACACTGAAGCTTTCTTT. Its protein is CASSPSGTANTEAFF. This rearrangement joins TRBV7-2 to TRBJ1-1, with 7 bases fitting TRBD1. V was pared by 5 bases and J by 2 bases, with 8 bases of the junction left unmatched. The CDR3 covers 15 residues. Germline CDR1 and CDR2: SGHTA and FQGNSA.

The chain couples TRBV15 to TRBJ1-2; no clear D gene. Trimming cost V 0 bases and J 2 bases, with 10 bases left between them. The CDR3 is made up of 15 amino acids. Germline V CDR1 and CDR2: LNHNV, YYDKDF (reference sequence). The CDR3 protein is CATSRDQVRNYGYTF. The CDR3 DNA sequence: TGTGCCACCAGCAGAGATCAGGTTCGGAACTATGGCTACACCTTC. Variable domain in full (rest from reference TRBV15 and TRBJ1-2): DAMVIQNPRYQVTQFGKPVTLSCSQTLNHNVMYWYQQKSSQAPKLLFHYYDKDFNNEADTPDNFQSRRPNTSFCFLDIRSPGLGDTAMYLCATSRDQVRNYGYTFGSGTRLTVV.

The chain employs TRBV7-8 and TRBJ2-1; 12 positions match TRBD1. V dropped 1 base and J dropped 7; count of bases not matched to a gene: 5. This CDR3 has 16 amino acids. Germline CDR1 and CDR2: SGHVS and FQNEAQ. The CDR3 loop reads CASSLGGTGGGNEQFF. The CDR3 bases are TGTGCCAGCAGCTTAGGTGGGACAGGGGGCGGGAATGAGCAGTTCTTC.

The genes are TRBV14 and TRBJ1-1; D possibly corresponds to TRBD1 (6 bases). CDR3 size: 16 residues. Germline lookup yields CDR1 SGHDN and CDR2 FVKESK. V lost 3 bases and J 3 bases, leaving 17 bases between the germline ends. The DNA of the CDR3 is TGTGCCAGCAGCCAGCCAGGGGCAGGGAGGGACACTGAAGCTTTCTTT. Translating it yields CASSQPGAGRDTEAFF.

V is TRBV20-1 and J is TRBJ1-1; D ambiguous. Between the trimmed V and J ends, which lost 3 bases and 1 base, there was a span of 6 bases. Germline CDR1 is DFQATT and CDR2 is SNEGSKA (reference sequence). This CDR3 region has 12 residues. CDR3 sequence (DNA): TGCAGTGCTAGTACGGGGAACACTGAAGCTTTCTTT. Protein product: CSASTGNTEAFF.

V and J are TRBV19 and TRBJ1-3, with D perhaps matching TRBD1 (5 bases). This CDR3 has 11 amino acids. V was shortened by 2 bases and J by 10 bases, with 6 bases between the two germline ends. Germline CDR1 is LNHDA and CDR2 is SQIVND (reference sequence). CDR3 residues: CASSITGTIYF. CDR3 nucleotide sequence: TGTGCCAGTAGTATAACAGGAACCATATATTTT.

This chain uses TRBV6-6 with TRBJ1-1; 8 nucleotides match TRBD1. CDR1 is MNHNY and CDR2 is SVGAGI in the germline V gene (reference sequence). The CDR3 has 15 amino acids. The V segment lost 2 bases and the J segment 3 bases; nucleotides outside the gene matches: 5. CDR3 loop: CASSYPGGRDTEAFF. Here the CDR3 DNA reads TGTGCCAGCAGTTACCCAGGGGGCCGCGACACTGAAGCTTTCTTT.

The chain carries TRBV1 and TRBJ1-4; TRBD1 reflects the table's D call only, with no check against the DNA. TRBV1 corresponds to a pseudogene. The CDR3 is made up of 15 amino acids. The chain's CDR3 is CTSSQDGTANEKLFF. The CDR3 DNA is TGCACCAGCAGCCAAGACGGGACAGCGAATGAAAAACTGTTTTTT.

The chain is built from TRBV7-3 and TRBJ2-1; no clear D. Germline assignment: CDR1 SGHTA and CDR2 FQGTGA. Deletions cut 1 base from V and 5 bases from J, with 9 bases between. The CDR3 loop spans 14 amino acids. The chain's CDR3 is CASSLNRQNNEQFF. As DNA, the CDR3 is TGTGCCAGCAGCTTAAACCGGCAAAACAATGAGCAGTTCTTC.

V gene TRBV7-2 combines with J gene TRBJ1-1, with 7 bases lining up with TRBD1. Germline values: CDR1 SGHTA, CDR2 FQGNSA. Unmatched junction bases numbered 3, after V lost 2 bases and J lost 0 bases. The CDR3 covers 15 residues. Written as DNA, the CDR3 is TGTGCCAGCAGCTTACAGGGGGTCGTGAACACTGAAGCTTTCTTT. It yields the protein CASSLQGVVNTEAFF.

V is TRBV3-1 (or the pseudogene TRBV3-2) and J is TRBJ1-1, with D unresolved. Germline V CDR1 and CDR2: LGHDT, YNNKEL (reference sequence). V lost 3 bases and J 5 bases, leaving 4 bases between the germline ends. The CDR3 totals 11 residues. The CDR3 DNA follows: TGTGCCAGCAGCCAGGGGACTGAAGCTTTCTTT. Its translation is CASSQGTEAFF.

The genes are TRBV5-1 and TRBJ2-3; unclear D gene. The CDR3 is 14 amino acids. The germline V gene encodes CDR1 SGHRS and CDR2 YFSETQ. Deletions cut 1 base from V and 2 bases from J, with 8 bases between. The CDR3 loop is CASSLSQLTDTQYF. The CDR3 nucleotides are TGCGCCAGCAGCTTGTCCCAGCTCACAGATACGCAGTATTTT.

The chain has TRBV7-3 and TRBJ1-2; TRBD1 matches 7 bases. Germline loops: CDR1 SGHTA, CDR2 FQGTGA. The CDR3 loop spans 15 amino acids. The V and J ends lost 0 bases and 8 bases, in that order; junction bases with no gene match: 9. The CDR3 loop reads CASSLTRGQGEGYTF. The CDR3 nucleotides read TGTGCCAGCAGCTTAACGAGGGGGCAGGGAGAAGGCTACACCTTC.

The chain couples TRBV3-1 (or the pseudogene TRBV3-2) to TRBJ1-4; 10 bases line up with TRBD1. This CDR3 has 17 amino acids. CDR1 is LGHDT, CDR2 YNNKEL, per germline (reference sequence). V lost 3 bases, J lost 8 bases, and 12 bases stayed unmatched. The CDR3 loop reads CASSHRDRGPVGEKLFF. In DNA, the CDR3 is TGTGCCAGCAGCCATCGAGACAGGGGGCCGGTAGGGGAAAAACTGTTTTTT.

For this clone: One junction end disagrees with the germline gene, perhaps due to a read error. This sequence joins TRBV7-9 and TRBJ1-2; D is undetermined. CDR3 length: 10 residues. From germline, CDR1 is SEHNR and CDR2 FQNEAQ (reference sequence). The CDR3 DNA sequence: TGTGCCAGCAGCTCGGACGGCCGCTCCTTC. Its protein product is CASSSDGRSF. The full variable domain, with the rest looked up from reference TRBV7-9 and TRBJ1-2, is DTGVSQNPRHKITKRGQNVTFRCDPISEHNRLYWYRQTLGQGPEFLTYFQNEAQLEKSRLLSDRFSAERPKGSFSTLEIQRTEQGDSAMYLCASSSDGRSFGSGTRLTVV.

The chain combines TRBV20-1 with TRBJ2-7, with TRBD2 identical over 11 bases. The ends lost 3 bases at V and 5 bases at J; junction bases unmatched: 9. The CDR3 consists of 15 residues. Germline CDR1 DFQATT, CDR2 SNEGSKA (reference sequence). CDR3 DNA: TGCAGTGCTAGTCCCACTAGCGGGAGTTTCAACGAGCAGTACTTC. This sequence encodes CSASPTSGSFNEQYF.